The 16 T cell receptor beta chains in this list originate from one sample, sequenced in a study of CD8 T cells in Susac syndrome. After extraction with the RNeasy kit, 0.5 to 1 ug of the RNA was reverse transcribed using random hexamers. TCRdb fed the immunoSEQ multiplex PCR reads into MiXCR, producing one record per CDR3 protein. The data show some 180,000 distinct CDR3 sequences, roughly 91% seen once. Specimen: CD4+ T cells from PBMCs. These receptors all stem from a human donor with Susac syndrome.

This chain uses TRBV13 with TRBJ1-5, with TRBD1 identical over 7 bases. Trimming removed 2 bases from V and 1 base from J; junction bases left unmatched: 11. The germline CDR1 and CDR2 sequences are PRHDT and FYEKMQ (reference sequence). The CDR3 spans 18 residues. The DNA for the CDR3 is TGTGCCAGCAGCTTAAATTTGAAGGGGGCGGGAAGCAATCAGCCCCAGCATTTT. Translated, it gives CASSLNLKGAGSNQPQHF.

The genes are TRBV30 and TRBJ1-1; TRBD1 might be the D (5 bases). V was shortened by 3 bases and J by 2 bases, with 13 bases between the two germline ends. Germline V gene lookup returns CDR1 GTSNPN and CDR2 SVGIG (reference sequence). This CDR3 contains 14 residues. The CDR3: CAWSRQGINTEAFF. The CDR3 DNA is TGTGCCTGGAGCCGGCAGGGAATCAACACTGAAGCTTTCTTT.

The chain couples TRBV2 to TRBJ1-5; 7 bases line up with TRBD1. The CDR3 loop spans 15 amino acids. The trim removed 7 bases at V and 0 bases at J, leaving 6 bases unmatched. In germline, CDR1 is SNHLY, CDR2 FYNNEI. DNA of the CDR3: TGTGCCAGCACCGGGACAGTAAATAGCAATCAGCCCCAGCATTTT. It codes for CASTGTVNSNQPQHF. The full variable domain, completed using reference TRBV2 and TRBJ1-5, is EPEVTQTPSHQVTQMGQEVILRCVPISNHLYFYWYRQILGQKVEFLVSFYNNEISEKSEIFDDQFSVERPDGSNFTLKIRSTKLEDSAMYFCASTGTVNSNQPQHFGDGTRLSIL.

The rearrangement links TRBV28 to TRBJ1-2, with 10 nucleotides matching TRBD1. The junction had 6 bases not matched to a gene; V was cut back by 6 bases and J by 5 bases. This CDR3 has 14 residues. Germline V gives CDR1 MDHEN, CDR2 SYDVKM. CDR3 DNA: TGTGCCAGCAGAACGGACAGGGGGACTTATGGCTACACCTTC. Residues: CASRTDRGTYGYTF.

V and J are TRBV28 and TRBJ1-2, with 9 bases identical to TRBD1. Germline-derived CDR1 and CDR2 are MDHEN and SYDVKM. V lost 5 bases, J lost 5 bases, and 6 bases stayed unmatched. The CDR3 has 14 amino acids. CDR3 sequence: CASSGDREYYGYTF. Here the CDR3 DNA reads TGTGCCAGCAGTGGGGACAGGGAGTATTATGGCTACACCTTC.

V is TRBV24-1 and J is TRBJ2-3; no clear D. The CDR3 runs to 14 residues. CDR1 is KGHDR, CDR2 SFDVKD, per germline. Between the trimmed V and J ends, which lost 3 bases and 2 bases, there was a span of 8 bases. The DNA of the CDR3 is TGTGCCACCAGTGATCGGCAGTCCACAGATACGCAGTATTTT. The encoded protein is CATSDRQSTDTQYF.

V usage is TRBV30 and J usage is TRBJ1-5; no reliable D call. Trimming took 1 base from V and 3 from J, leaving 7 bases between them. The CDR3 totals 13 residues. Germline-derived CDR1 and CDR2 are GTSNPN and SVGIG (reference sequence). The chain's CDR3 is CAWSGHNNQPQHF. The CDR3 bases are TGTGCCTGGAGTGGGCATAACAATCAGCCCCAGCATTTT.

This chain links TRBV5-1 with TRBJ1-1, with unresolved D. The CDR3 consists of 15 residues. The V and J ends lost 1 base and 1 base respectively, with 11 bases between them. The germline gives CDR1 SGHRS, CDR2 YFSETQ. The CDR3 bases are TGCGCCAGCAGCTTGCCTTGGACGGCGAACACTGAAGCTTTCTTT. Its translation: CASSLPWTANTEAFF.

The genes are TRBV18 and TRBJ2-1; possible D gene TRBD1, 5 bases. The germline gives CDR1 KGHSH, CDR2 LQKENI. V lost 3 bases and J lost 5, with 8 bases in between. CDR3 length: 13 amino acids. The CDR3 here is CASSPDINNEQFF. The CDR3, as DNA: TGTGCCAGCTCACCGGACATCAACAATGAGCAGTTCTTC.

The rearrangement links TRBV6-5 to TRBJ1-6, with a weak D call TRBD1 (5 bases). The germline CDR1 and CDR2 sequences are MNHEY and SVGAGI. This CDR3 comprises 16 residues. The V end lost 4 bases, the J end lost 8 bases, and 18 bases lay between the germline ends. CDR3 DNA: TGTGCCAGCAGTTTTACATCGGGGGTCCTCGATTCACCCCTCCACTTT. This encodes CASSFTSGVLDSPLHF.

V is TRBV6-5 and J is TRBJ2-7; the match to TRBD1 covers 9 bases. V was pared by 6 bases and J by 4 bases, with 7 bases of the junction left unmatched. Germline CDR1 and CDR2: MNHEY and SVGAGI. The length of the CDR3 is 14 residues. As DNA, the CDR3 is TGTGCCAGCAGACCGGGACAGGGTGTTTACGAGCAGTACTTC. Translation: CASRPGQGVYEQYF.

The gene calls are TRBV12-3 or TRBV12-4 and TRBJ2-1, with D maybe TRBD2 (6 bases). V was clipped by 6 bases and J by 6 bases, with 9 bases between them. The length of the CDR3 is 12 residues. CDR3 in amino acids: CASSRGSNEQFF. The CDR3 DNA reads as TGTGCCAGCAGCCGGGGGAGCAATGAGCAGTTCTTC.

The rearrangement joins TRBV19 to TRBJ2-2; D not resolved. Germline V gene sequence: CDR1 LNHDA, CDR2 SQIVND (reference sequence). The V gene lost 3 bases and the J gene lost 4 bases, with 18 bases spanning the gap. CDR3 length: 17 residues. CDR3 protein: CASSILAPPRITGELFF. Here the CDR3 DNA reads TGTGCCAGTAGTATCTTAGCTCCTCCTAGGATCACCGGGGAGCTGTTTTTT.

The V and J genes are TRBV20-1 and TRBJ2-2; TRBD2 matches at 8 bases. The CDR3 consists of 14 residues. Unmatched junction bases numbered 6, after V lost 7 bases and J lost 2 bases. Germline CDR1 reads DFQATT; CDR2 reads SNEGSKA (reference sequence). The CDR3 region has the DNA TGCAGTGTTCAGCGGGAGCTAAACACCGGGGAGCTGTTTTTT. Translated, it gives CSVQRELNTGELFF.

The chain joins TRBV28 to TRBJ2-3; possibly TRBD1 or TRBD2 for D (5 bases each). CDR3 length: 14 amino acids. V shed 10 bases and J shed 2 bases, with 16 bases lying between them. Germline CDR1 is MDHEN and CDR2 is SYDVKM. CDR3 protein: CANSRDRYTDTQYF. CDR3 nucleotides: TGTGCCAATTCCCGGGACCGTTACACAGATACGCAGTATTTT.

The rearrangement links TRBV6-6 to TRBJ2-7; D gene uncertain. From germline, CDR1 is MNHNY and CDR2 SVGAGI (reference sequence). This CDR3 spans 12 amino acids. Trimming cost V 6 bases and J 2 bases, with 8 bases left between them. CDR3 loop: CASSQWAYEQYF. In DNA form, the CDR3 reads TGTGCCAGCAGCCAGTGGGCCTACGAGCAGTACTTC.